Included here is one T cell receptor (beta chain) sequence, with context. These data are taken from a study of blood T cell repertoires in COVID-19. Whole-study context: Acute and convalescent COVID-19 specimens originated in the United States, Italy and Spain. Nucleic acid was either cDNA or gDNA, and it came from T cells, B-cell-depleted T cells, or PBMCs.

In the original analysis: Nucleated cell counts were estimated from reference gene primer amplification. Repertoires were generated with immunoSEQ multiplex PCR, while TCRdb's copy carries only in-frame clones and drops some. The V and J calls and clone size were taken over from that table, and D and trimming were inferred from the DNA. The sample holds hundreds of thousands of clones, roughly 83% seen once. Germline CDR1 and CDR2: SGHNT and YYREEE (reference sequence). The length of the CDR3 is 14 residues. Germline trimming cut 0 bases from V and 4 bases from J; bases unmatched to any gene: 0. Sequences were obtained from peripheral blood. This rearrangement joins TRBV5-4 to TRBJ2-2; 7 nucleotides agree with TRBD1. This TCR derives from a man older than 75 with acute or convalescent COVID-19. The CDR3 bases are TGTGCCAGCAGCTTGGACAGGGGCACCGGGGAGCTGTTTTTT. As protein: CASSLDRGTGELFF.